The next 20 T cell receptor beta chains were all read from a single sample in a study of beta chain features in type 1 diabetes. What was sequenced were expressed TCRB transcripts, since all of the isolated RNA had been reverse transcribed. Using immunoSEQ multiplex PCR, the repertoire was profiled, and TCRdb retains in-frame clones only, with some absent. The sample holds fewer than 500,000 clones, around 13% seen once. The sample consisted of naive CD4+ T cells from blood. The origin of the receptors is a man aged 25-45 years in good health.

This clone came up a few times. The V gene is TRBV6-4, the J gene TRBJ2-4; 7 positions agree with TRBD1. This CDR3 spans 14 amino acids. V was clipped by 3 bases and J by 4 bases; unmatched bases: 3. Germline-derived CDR1 and CDR2 are MRHNA and SNTAGT. The CDR3 spells CASSDPTGKNIQYF. Written as DNA, the CDR3 is TGTGCCAGCAGTGATCCGACAGGGAAAAACATTCAGTACTTC.

CDR3 sequence (DNA): TGCGCCAGCAGCCTGGATCCGATTCCCTCTGGGGCCAACGTCCTGACTTTC. As protein: CASSLDPIPSGANVLTF. The V and J genes are TRBV4-1 and TRBJ2-6; the D is unclear. Germline CDR1 and CDR2: MGHRA and YSYEKL. The CDR3 is made up of 17 amino acids. Trimming left V 4 bases short and J 0 bases short, with 13 bases between.

This chain connects TRBV7-9 to TRBJ1-2, with D possibly matching TRBD1 (5 bases). With 5 bases removed from V and 4 bases from J, the gap between germline ends came to 14 bases. The CDR3 has 14 residues. CDR1 and CDR2 from the germline V gene are SEHNR and FQNEAQ (reference sequence). CDR3 DNA: TGTGCCAGCAGCAAATCCGGGACGGGCTATGGCTACACCTTC. Its protein product is CASSKSGTGYGYTF.

Many counts were recorded for this clone. V usage is TRBV30 and J usage is TRBJ2-2; no definite D call. Germline CDR1 is GTSNPN and CDR2 is SVGIG (reference sequence). Trimming cost V 4 bases and J 6 bases, with 9 bases left between them. CDR3 length: 12 residues. The DNA for the CDR3 is TGTGCCTGGAATGACGGACCCGGGGAGCTGTTTTTT. It codes for CAWNDGPGELFF.

This clone was counted a few times. The chain recombines TRBV13 with TRBJ2-1; D could derive from TRBD1 or TRBD2 (6 bases each). This CDR3 contains 16 residues. V was clipped by 5 bases and J by 0 bases, with 14 bases between them. The germline V gene encodes CDR1 PRHDT and CDR2 FYEKMQ (reference sequence). CDR3 in DNA: TGTGCCAGCAGCCCGGGGGACATCCACTCCTACAATGAGCAGTTCTTC. It encodes CASSPGDIHSYNEQFF. Together with reference TRBV13 and TRBJ2-1, the CDR3 gives the full variable domain: AAGVIQSPRHLIKEKRETATLKCYPIPRHDTVYWYQQGPGQDPQFLISFYEKMQSDKGSIPDRFSAQQFSDYHSELNMSSLELGDSALYFCASSPGDIHSYNEQFFGPGTRLTVL.

This clone has only a few counts. The rearrangement links TRBV21-1 to TRBJ2-7; the table's D call, TRBD1, has no DNA check behind it. TRBV21-1 is labeled a pseudogene. This CDR3 has 16 amino acids. The CDR3 sequence is CASSSKQGTQICEQYV. The CDR3 region has the DNA TGTGCCAGCAGCAGTAAACAGGGGACCCAGATTTGTGAGCAGTACGTC.

For this clone: Other DNA sequences of this sample code for an identical CDR3. The V and J genes are TRBV4-3 and TRBJ1-1, with D hard to call. CDR1 and CDR2 from the germline V gene are LGHNA and YSLEER. V lost 6 bases and J 2 bases, leaving 4 bases between the germline ends. The CDR3 has 11 amino acids. The CDR3 sequence is CASSRNTEAFF. CDR3 in DNA: TGCGCCAGCAGTCGAAACACTGAAGCTTTCTTT.

This clone has only one observation. The chain uses TRBV4-3 and TRBJ1-1, with 7 bases lining up with TRBD1. V lost 1 base and J lost 7; bases outside the gene matches: 9. Germline values: CDR1 LGHNA, CDR2 YSLEER. This CDR3 is 15 amino acids long. The CDR3 nucleotides are TGCGCCAGCAGCCAAGTTGACAGGGAAGTGGATGAAGCTTTCTTT. As protein: CASSQVDREVDEAFF.

This clone was found a few times. The genes are TRBV5-1 and TRBJ2-1; possible D gene TRBD1, 7 bases. Trimming shortened V by 9 bases and J by 2 bases, and 18 bases separated the two germline ends. This CDR3 region has 15 residues. Germline loops: CDR1 SGHRS, CDR2 YFSETQ. The CDR3 spells CATRPGGLTYNEQFF. CDR3 DNA sequence: TGCGCCACCAGACCAGGGGGGTTGACCTACAATGAGCAGTTCTTC.

The chain joins TRBV27 to TRBJ2-7; 8 bases fit TRBD1. Germline lookup yields CDR1 MNHEY and CDR2 SMNVEV (reference sequence). V lost 6 bases and J lost 7; bases outside the gene matches: 11. The CDR3 has 14 residues. The DNA for the CDR3 is TGTGCCAGCAGCTCCGGACAGGGAAAAAGGGAGCAGTACGTC. It is translated as CASSSGQGKREQYV.

The rearrangement links TRBV6-5 to TRBJ1-6; D is ambiguous. The CDR3 covers 14 residues. Germline V lookup: CDR1 MNHEY, CDR2 SVGAGI. Trimming stripped 2 bases from V and 9 bases from J, with 11 bases between. The CDR3 spells CASSYHKLGSPLHF. The CDR3 DNA sequence: TGTGCCAGCAGTTACCATAAATTAGGTTCACCCCTCCACTTT.

This clone was seen only a few times. J is TRBJ2-7 and V is TRBV29-1; 8 bases match TRBD1. The germline gives CDR1 SQVTM, CDR2 ANQGSEA. With V trimmed by 7 bases and J by 4 bases, 6 bases remained unmatched. The length of the CDR3 is 12 residues. The CDR3 DNA sequence: TGCAGCGCCAGGACAGGGTGGTACGAGCAGTACTTC. It codes for CSARTGWYEQYF.

Only a few counts were recorded for this clone. This chain links TRBV6-6 with TRBJ2-1; 7 bases match TRBD2. The V and J ends lost 2 bases and 5 bases, in that order; junction bases with no gene match: 9. There are 16 residues in the CDR3. CDR1 is MNHNY, CDR2 SVGAGI, per germline (reference sequence). CDR3 protein: CASSYVRDYRDNEQFF. In DNA form, the CDR3 reads TGTGCCAGCAGTTACGTCCGGGACTACCGAGACAATGAGCAGTTCTTC.

The chain employs TRBV7-9 and TRBJ2-2; D ambiguous. The V gene's germline CDR1 is SEHNR and CDR2 FQNEAQ (reference sequence). This CDR3 has 13 residues. Trimming cost V 5 bases and J 4 bases, with 8 bases left between them. CDR3 coding DNA: TGTGCCAGCAGCACCTTGGGCACCGGGGAGCTGTTTTTT. This gives the protein CASSTLGTGELFF.

A note on this clone: The same CDR3 is also encoded by other DNA sequences in this sample. The CDR3 DNA reads TGTGCCAGCAGCTTGGAAGGGATGACCTACGAGCAGTACTTC. It encodes CASSLEGMTYEQYF. The chain employs TRBV5-6 and TRBJ2-7; unclear D gene. Deletions cut 0 bases from V and 2 bases from J, with 9 bases between. This CDR3 is 14 amino acids long. Per germline, CDR1 SGHDT and CDR2 YYEEEE.

This clone was found a few times. The rearrangement joins TRBV29-1 to TRBJ2-3; the D gene is possibly TRBD2 (5 bases). CDR1 is SQVTM, CDR2 ANQGSEA, per germline. The CDR3 loop spans 13 amino acids. Between the trimmed V and J ends, which lost 6 bases and 1 base, there was a span of 11 bases. The CDR3 loop reads CSVETGGTDTQYF. In DNA form, the CDR3 reads TGCAGCGTAGAAACCGGGGGCACAGATACGCAGTATTTT.

The chain couples TRBV27 to TRBJ2-1, with 7 positions matching TRBD2. Losses at the gene ends were 5 bases for V and 10 bases for J; bases not matched to a gene: 14. From germline, CDR1 is MNHEY and CDR2 SMNVEV (reference sequence). The CDR3 runs to 15 residues. For the CDR3, the DNA is TGTGCCAGCAGTGCTACCCGACTAGCTGTCTGGGAGCAGTTCTTC. This gives the protein CASSATRLAVWEQFF.

The sample holds a few counts of this clone. The chain is built from TRBV27 and TRBJ2-5; D not certain. Germline V gene data show CDR1 as MNHEY and CDR2 as SMNVEV (reference sequence). V lost 2 bases, J lost 4 bases, and 8 bases lay in between. This CDR3 is built from 13 residues. The CDR3 DNA follows: TGTGCCAGCAGTTTAGTGATTACAGAGACCCAGTACTTC. Translating it yields CASSLVITETQYF.

V and J are TRBV9 and TRBJ1-1, with TRBD1 matching 12 bases. The CDR3 covers 13 residues. The V gene's germline CDR1 is SGDLS and CDR2 YYNGEE. V was pared by 2 bases and J by 11 bases, with 4 bases of the junction left unmatched. The CDR3 protein is CASSVGQGALAFF. For the CDR3, the DNA is TGTGCCAGCAGCGTGGGACAGGGGGCCCTGGCTTTCTTT.

This clone was detected a few times. Other DNA sequences of this sample code for an identical CDR3. This chain joins TRBV20-1 and TRBJ2-5; D remains ambiguous. Germline V gene lookup returns CDR1 DFQATT and CDR2 SNEGSKA (reference sequence). V was clipped by 3 bases and J by 5 bases, with 4 bases between them. This CDR3 region has 10 residues. The CDR3 region has the DNA TGCAGTGCTAGCGGCGAGACCCAGTACTTC. It encodes CSASGETQYF.